This T cell receptor (beta chain) was captured by sequencing in a study of T cell changes during pregnancy in multiple sclerosis. The CDR3 totals 13 residues. V was pared by 4 bases and J by 4 bases, with 3 bases of the junction left unmatched. Germline lookup yields CDR1 SGHAT and CDR2 FQNNGV. Sequencing used immunoSEQ multiplex PCR; TCRdb keeps in-frame clones, though not all of them. The sample records tens of thousands of clones, more than 90% being singletons. The J gene is TRBJ2-7, the V gene TRBV11-2, with TRBD2 matching 8 bases. The TCR originated in a female donor in good health, enrolled as a control in a pregnancy study. The starting material was peripheral blood, obtained in the first trimester of pregnancy. CDR3 nucleotides: TGTGCCAGCAGCTGGCGACTAGCGTACGAGCAGTACTTC. Its protein product is CASSWRLAYEQYF.